The 27 T cell receptor beta chains below come from one sample, sequenced in a study of blood T cell repertoires in COVID-19. Libraries were prepared by immunoSEQ multiplex PCR; TCRdb keeps only in-frame clonotypes and omits some of them. The sample contains roughly 260,000 clones, roughly nine tenths of which appear only once. Sequenced input: PBMCs or T cells enriched from blood (not recorded which). Every receptor here comes from a human donor in a cohort exposed to, infected with or recovered from COVID-19 (not recorded which). The donor label of this sample is uncertain.

The chain joins TRBV7-2 to TRBJ1-5; 11 bases fit TRBD1. Trimming removed 5 bases from V and 5 bases from J; junction bases left unmatched: 2. There are 14 residues in the CDR3. Germline CDR1 is SGHTA and CDR2 is FQGNSA. CDR3 coding DNA: TGTGCCAGCAGCCTGGGACAGGGGGATCAGCCCCAGCATTTT. This encodes CASSLGQGDQPQHF.

The chain combines TRBV2 with TRBJ1-5; 8 bases line up with TRBD1. The V segment lost 6 bases and the J segment 6 bases; nucleotides outside the gene matches: 7. The CDR3 covers 14 residues. Germline values: CDR1 SNHLY, CDR2 FYNNEI. The CDR3 region is CASRTGERSQPQHF. As DNA, the CDR3 is TGTGCCAGCAGGACAGGGGAGAGAAGTCAGCCCCAGCATTTT.

The chain links TRBV27 to TRBJ1-4, with D possibly matching TRBD1 (6 bases). V was shortened by 7 bases and J by 8 bases, with 14 bases between the two germline ends. This CDR3 has 13 amino acids. CDR1 and CDR2 from the germline V gene are MNHEY and SMNVEV (reference sequence). The CDR3 reads CASKGQAWEKLFF. CDR3 in DNA: TGTGCCAGCAAGGGACAAGCTTGGGAAAAACTGTTTTTT. The variable domain in full, with the rest retrieved from reference TRBV27 and TRBJ1-4, is EAQVTQNPRYLITVTGKKLTVTCSQNMNHEYMSWYRQDPGLGLRQIYYSMNVEVTDKGDVPEGYKVSRKEKRNFPLILESPSPNQTSLYFCASKGQAWEKLFFGSGTQLSVL.

The V gene is TRBV14, the J gene TRBJ2-7; D not certain. There are 13 residues in the CDR3. Between the trimmed V and J ends, which lost 3 bases and 0 bases, there was a span of 6 bases. Germline CDR1 and CDR2: SGHDN and FVKESK. The chain's CDR3 is CASSHPFSYEQYF. The DNA for the CDR3 is TGTGCCAGCAGCCACCCCTTCTCCTACGAGCAGTACTTC.

This chain links TRBV24-1 with TRBJ1-2; tentative D call: TRBD1 (6 bases). The V and J ends lost 1 base and 11 bases respectively, with 19 bases between them. The CDR3 loop spans 15 amino acids. The germline V gene has CDR1 KGHDR and CDR2 SFDVKD. The CDR3 DNA sequence: TGTGCCACCAGTGATTTTGCCAATAAGGGACACCAGTACACCTTC. As protein: CATSDFANKGHQYTF.

The chain joins TRBV19 to TRBJ1-1; TRBD1 agrees at 12 bases. The germline CDR1 and CDR2 sequences are LNHDA and SQIVND (reference sequence). Trimming cost V 3 bases and J 6 bases; bases outside gene matches: 5. This CDR3 contains 15 residues. DNA for the CDR3: TGTGCCAGTAGTATTTCGGGACAGGGGGCACCTGAAGCTTTCTTT. It is translated as CASSISGQGAPEAFF.

This clone came up a few times. The CDR3 loop reads CASSEGGGTGELFF. In DNA form, the CDR3 reads TGTGCCAGCAGTGAAGGCGGAGGAACCGGGGAGCTGTTTTTT. The chain has TRBV25-1 and TRBJ2-2; D may be TRBD2 (5 bases). Germline V lookup: CDR1 MGHDK, CDR2 SYGVNS. The CDR3 covers 14 residues. Trimming shortened V by 2 bases and J by 5 bases, and 9 bases separated the two germline ends. Complete variable domain (other parts from reference TRBV25-1 and TRBJ2-2): EADIYQTPRYLVIGTGKKITLECSQTMGHDKMYWYQQDPGMELHLIHYSYGVNSTEKGDLSSESTVSRIRTEHFPLTLESARPSHTSQYLCASSEGGGTGELFFGEGSRLTVL.

The genes are TRBV3-1 (or the pseudogene TRBV3-2) and TRBJ2-7; 9 bases are a match to TRBD2. J was trimmed by 4 bases and V by 2 bases; bases with no gene match: 3. CDR1 and CDR2 from the germline V gene are LGHDT and YNNKEL (reference sequence). The CDR3 has 14 amino acids. CDR3 sequence reads: CASSQRSGGYEQYF. DNA for the CDR3: TGTGCCAGCAGCCAAAGGAGCGGGGGGTACGAGCAGTACTTC.

The chain links TRBV11-2 to TRBJ2-4, with TRBD2 matching over 8 bases. The CDR3 runs to 17 residues. CDR1 and CDR2 (germline): SGHAT, FQNNGV. The junction had 11 bases not matched to a gene; V was cut back by 5 bases and J by 2 bases. CDR3 in amino acids: CASSPSRSGGPKNIQYF. In DNA form, the CDR3 reads TGTGCCAGCAGCCCATCCCGCAGCGGGGGCCCCAAAAACATTCAGTACTTC.

The chain joins TRBV11-2 to TRBJ1-1; no clear D gene. V lost 5 bases and J lost 4, with 14 bases in between. The V gene's germline CDR1 is SGHAT and CDR2 FQNNGV. The CDR3 runs to 14 residues. In DNA form, the CDR3 reads TGTGCCAGCAGCGCAGCGGGGTGGGGCACTGAAGCTTTCTTT. Encoded protein: CASSAAGWGTEAFF. The complete variable domain, with remaining parts taken from reference TRBV11-2 and TRBJ1-1, reads EAGVAQSPRYKIIEKRQSVAFWCNPISGHATLYWYQQILGQGPKLLIQFQNNGVVDDSQLPKDRFSAERLKGVDSTLKIQPAKLEDSAVYLCASSAAGWGTEAFFGQGTRLTVV.

This chain joins TRBV19 and TRBJ2-1, with TRBD2 identical over 10 bases. The CDR3 sequence is 13 residues long. Per the germline V gene, CDR1 is LNHDA and CDR2 is SQIVND (reference sequence). Trimming cost V 5 bases and J 10 bases; bases outside gene matches: 5. The CDR3 sequence is CASSFLAGVEQFF. The CDR3, as DNA: TGTGCCAGTAGTTTCCTAGCGGGGGTCGAGCAGTTCTTC.

V is TRBV27 and J is TRBJ1-1, with D unclear. The germline CDR1 and CDR2 sequences are MNHEY and SMNVEV (reference sequence). V was cut by 6 bases and J by 1 base, with 12 bases left in between. CDR3 length: 14 amino acids. CDR3 nucleotides: TGTGCCAGCAGGACCGGACGGGGGAACACTGAAGCTTTCTTT. Translated: CASRTGRGNTEAFF.

This chain connects TRBV15 to TRBJ1-6; tentatively, D is TRBD1 (6 bases). The CDR3 has 15 amino acids. Trimming left V 3 bases short and J 7 bases short, with 13 bases between. Per germline, CDR1 LNHNV and CDR2 YYDKDF (reference sequence). The CDR3 loop reads CATSSFRGGNSPLHF. CDR3 nucleotide sequence: TGTGCCACCAGCAGCTTCAGGGGAGGGAATTCACCCCTCCACTTT.

The chain recombines TRBV12-5 with TRBJ1-5, with TRBD1 as a possible D gene (6 bases). Germline V gene data show CDR1 as LGHNT and CDR2 as FRNRAP. V was shortened by 6 bases and J by 0 bases, with 27 bases between the two germline ends. The CDR3 sequence is 20 residues long. This CDR3 reads CASGPGVPSQGLTSNQPQHF. In nucleotides, the CDR3 is TGTGCTAGTGGCCCCGGAGTGCCTTCACAGGGCCTGACTAGCAATCAGCCCCAGCATTTT. Based on the CDR3 plus reference TRBV12-5 and TRBJ1-5, the full variable domain is DARVTQTPRHKVTEMGQEVTMRCQPILGHNTVFWYRQTMMQGLELLAYFRNRAPLDDSGMPKDRFSAEMPDATLATLKIQPSEPRDSAVYFCASGPGVPSQGLTSNQPQHFGDGTRLSIL.

This chain joins TRBV7-9 and TRBJ2-2; D is ambiguous. V was trimmed by 2 bases and J by 4 bases, leaving 11 bases between them. This CDR3 has 15 residues. Germline lookup yields CDR1 SEHNR and CDR2 FQNEAQ (reference sequence). CDR3 loop: CASSLRGTLTGELFF. The CDR3 DNA is TGTGCCAGCAGCTTAAGAGGTACACTCACCGGGGAGCTGTTTTTT.

This chain links TRBV5-1 with TRBJ2-1; 7 bases align to TRBD1. The CDR3 has 16 amino acids. In germline, CDR1 is SGHRS, CDR2 YFSETQ. Losses at the gene ends were 0 bases for V and 0 bases for J; bases not matched to a gene: 3. DNA of the CDR3: TGCGCCAGCAGCTTGGAGCAGGGGGTCTCCTACAATGAGCAGTTCTTC. Residues: CASSLEQGVSYNEQFF.

There are a few counts of this clone. The chain employs TRBV7-2 and TRBJ1-1; 7 positions match TRBD1. V was pared by 1 base and J by 1 base, with 3 bases of the junction left unmatched. Germline V gene data show CDR1 as SGHTA and CDR2 as FQGNSA. The CDR3 spans 15 residues. CDR3 amino acids: CASSLVRTGNTEAFF. CDR3 bases: TGTGCCAGCAGCTTAGTAAGGACAGGGAACACTGAAGCTTTCTTT.

The rearrangement links TRBV21-1 to TRBJ1-4; TRBD1, the D gene given by the table, was not confirmed from the DNA. TRBV21-1 is a pseudogene. CDR3 length equals 20 residues. The CDR3 coding sequence is TGTGCCAGCAGCAAGTGGGTCCCTCCTTCAAACAGGGTAGGGCCCGAAAAACTGTTTTTT. Protein sequence: CASSKWVPPSNRVGPEKLFF.

The CDR3 region has the DNA TGTGCCAGCAACCAGGGGCCCAAGGAAGATACGCAGTATTTT. This gives the protein CASNQGPKEDTQYF. This chain connects TRBV9 to TRBJ2-3; tentative D call: TRBD1 (6 bases). V was shortened by 6 bases and J by 5 bases, with 16 bases between the two germline ends. Germline-derived CDR1 and CDR2 are SGDLS and YYNGEE. The CDR3 covers 14 residues.

V gene TRBV12-3 or TRBV12-4 combines with J gene TRBJ2-7; TRBD1 matches 9 bases. There are 13 residues in the CDR3. Trimming at V came to 5 bases and at J to 5 bases, leaving 4 bases not matched to a gene. CDR3 residues: CASSPGTGNEQYF. The CDR3 DNA sequence: TGTGCCAGCAGTCCCGGGACAGGGAACGAGCAGTACTTC.

The genes are TRBV7-2 and TRBJ2-5; 10 nucleotides agree with TRBD2. Germline CDR1 reads SGHTA; CDR2 reads FQGNSA. V lost 2 bases to trimming and J lost 3 bases; unmatched junction nucleotides: 3. The CDR3 has 15 amino acids. The CDR3 bases are TGTGCCAGCAGCTTAAGCCTAGCGGGGGAAGAGACCCAGTACTTC. The encoded protein is CASSLSLAGEETQYF.

The chain has TRBV12-3 or TRBV12-4 and TRBJ1-2, with 8 bases fitting TRBD1. The CDR3 totals 13 residues. J gave up 4 bases and V 7 bases, and 5 bases lay outside the gene matches. CDR3: CASTAGGSYGYTF. CDR3 nucleotide sequence: TGTGCCAGCACCGCAGGGGGCAGCTATGGCTACACCTTC.

The chain combines TRBV3-1 (or the pseudogene TRBV3-2) with TRBJ2-3, with 9 positions matching TRBD1. Per germline, CDR1 LGHDT and CDR2 YNNKEL (reference sequence). The CDR3 sequence is 18 residues long. The V segment lost 1 base and the J segment 2 bases; nucleotides outside the gene matches: 10. CDR3 amino acids: CASSQGGSWTGVTDTQYF. In nucleotides, the CDR3 is TGTGCCAGCAGCCAAGGAGGTAGTTGGACAGGGGTCACAGATACGCAGTATTTT.

This clone was counted a single time. This chain joins TRBV27 and TRBJ2-7, with 7 positions matching TRBD1. The length of the CDR3 is 16 residues. With 0 bases clipped from V and 1 base from J, the junction kept 6 bases outside the gene matches. Germline V gene lookup returns CDR1 MNHEY and CDR2 SMNVEV (reference sequence). The CDR3 is CASSLSVRGMSYEQYF. CDR3 sequence (DNA): TGTGCCAGCAGTTTATCGGTCAGGGGGATGTCCTACGAGCAGTACTTC.

This chain uses TRBV5-6 with TRBJ1-2; perhaps TRBD1 as D (6 bases). Trimming removed 2 bases at V and 2 bases at J, with 13 bases between. Germline loops: CDR1 SGHDT, CDR2 YYEEEE. The CDR3 is 15 amino acids. CDR3 protein: CASSFPYRENYGYTF. The DNA of the CDR3 is TGTGCCAGCAGCTTTCCGTACAGGGAGAACTATGGCTACACCTTC.

V is TRBV7-8 and J is TRBJ1-4, with TRBD1 identical over 8 bases. Germline V gene data show CDR1 as SGHVS and CDR2 as FQNEAQ. The CDR3 sequence is 16 residues long. V shed 5 bases, J shed 8 bases, and the junction held 13 bases outside the gene matches. The CDR3 spells CASSPKTGGLYEKLFF. As DNA, the CDR3 is TGTGCCAGCAGCCCTAAAACAGGGGGGCTATACGAAAAACTGTTTTTT.

V gene TRBV4-1 combines with J gene TRBJ2-5; D may be TRBD2 (7 bases). Trimming left V 8 bases short and J 5 bases short, with 18 bases between. CDR1 is MGHRA and CDR2 is YSYEKL in the germline V gene. The CDR3 has 14 residues. In DNA form, the CDR3 reads TGCGCCAGCGGGTTTAAGGGGGAGGGGGAGACCCAGTACTTC. Protein product: CASGFKGEGETQYF.